This TCR beta chain was found in a study of sequential checkpoint blockade in melanoma. Treatment specified: randomized to nivolumab then ipilimumab (arm A) or the reverse (arm B). Using immunoSEQ multiplex PCR, the repertoire was profiled, and TCRdb retains in-frame clones only, with some absent. Here the sample spans tens of thousands of clones, around 80% being singletons. Germline values: CDR1 MNHEY, CDR2 SMNVEV (reference sequence). Trimming cost V 6 bases and J 3 bases, with 36 bases left between them. CDR3 size: 22 residues. Sequenced material: CD8+ T cells sorted from blood (inferred from file names), taken from a patient given nivolumab and ipilimumab in sequence. The rearrangement joins TRBV27 to TRBJ1-5; D remains ambiguous. This clonotype was sampled from a human donor with melanoma. Here the CDR3 reads CASSGREILGTAGSKNNQPQHF. CDR3 DNA: TGTGCCAGCAGCGGGAGGGAAATCCTTGGCACGGCGGGGAGTAAGAACAATCAGCCCCAGCATTTT.